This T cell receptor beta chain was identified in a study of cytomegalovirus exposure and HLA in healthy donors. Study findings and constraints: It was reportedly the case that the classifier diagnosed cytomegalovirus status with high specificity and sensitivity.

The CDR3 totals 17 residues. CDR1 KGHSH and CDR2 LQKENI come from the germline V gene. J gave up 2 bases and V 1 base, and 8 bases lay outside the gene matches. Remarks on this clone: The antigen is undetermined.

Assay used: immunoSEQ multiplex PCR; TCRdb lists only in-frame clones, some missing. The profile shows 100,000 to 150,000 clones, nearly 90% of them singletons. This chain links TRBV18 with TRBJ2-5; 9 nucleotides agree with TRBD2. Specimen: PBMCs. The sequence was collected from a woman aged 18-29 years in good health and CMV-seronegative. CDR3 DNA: TGTGCCAGCTCACCACGCTCCCCTAGCGGGGAACAAGAGACCCAGTACTTC. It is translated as CASSPRSPSGEQETQYF.